This T cell receptor (beta chain) was documented in a study of Graves' ophthalmopathy and Graves' hyperthyroidism. Study as a whole: Blood was drawn at initial diagnosis, before any treatment. Study-wide results and limits: Most thyroid-expanded clonotypes exceeding 0.001 frequency were also found in blood. The model flagged ophthalmopathy progression at about 68% sensitivity and around 72% specificity.

Pregnancy or lactation, uncontrolled infections and other autoimmune diseases were grounds for excluding patients. RNA transcripts were the template, and TCR beta CDR3 regions were amplified from them. First-round RT-PCR used HTBI primers; second-round multiplex PCR followed. TCRdb re-called the multiplex PCR reads through MiXCR, storing one row per CDR3 protein. The table shows some 750,000 distinct CDR3 sequences, with roughly 40% occurring only once. The CDR3 is made up of 15 amino acids. Looked up from germline, CDR1 is SNHLY and CDR2 is FYNNEI. The trim removed 6 bases at V and 3 bases at J, leaving 6 bases unmatched. With respect to this clonotype: The antigen is undetermined.

This chain links TRBV2 with TRBJ1-3, with 9 positions matching TRBD1. Material: peripheral blood. This TCR was recovered from an adult man with Graves' ophthalmopathy. DNA for the CDR3: TGTGCCAGCAGGGACAGGGGAGGCCTTGGAAACACCATATATTTT. Its protein product is CASRDRGGLGNTIYF.